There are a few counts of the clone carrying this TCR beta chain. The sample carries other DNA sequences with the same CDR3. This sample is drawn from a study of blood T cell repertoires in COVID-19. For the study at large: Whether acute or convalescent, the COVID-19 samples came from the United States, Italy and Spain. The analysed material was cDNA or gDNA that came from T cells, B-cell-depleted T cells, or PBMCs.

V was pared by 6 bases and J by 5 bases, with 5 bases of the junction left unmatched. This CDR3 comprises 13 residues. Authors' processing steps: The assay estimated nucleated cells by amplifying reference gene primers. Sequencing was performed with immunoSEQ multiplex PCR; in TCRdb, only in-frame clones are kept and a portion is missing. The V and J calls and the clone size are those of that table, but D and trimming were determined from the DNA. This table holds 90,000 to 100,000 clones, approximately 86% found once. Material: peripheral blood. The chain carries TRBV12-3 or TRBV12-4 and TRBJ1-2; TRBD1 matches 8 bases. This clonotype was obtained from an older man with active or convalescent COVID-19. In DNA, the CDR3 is TGTGCCAGCAGCCCGACAGGGGAATATGGCTACACCTTC. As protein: CASSPTGEYGYTF.